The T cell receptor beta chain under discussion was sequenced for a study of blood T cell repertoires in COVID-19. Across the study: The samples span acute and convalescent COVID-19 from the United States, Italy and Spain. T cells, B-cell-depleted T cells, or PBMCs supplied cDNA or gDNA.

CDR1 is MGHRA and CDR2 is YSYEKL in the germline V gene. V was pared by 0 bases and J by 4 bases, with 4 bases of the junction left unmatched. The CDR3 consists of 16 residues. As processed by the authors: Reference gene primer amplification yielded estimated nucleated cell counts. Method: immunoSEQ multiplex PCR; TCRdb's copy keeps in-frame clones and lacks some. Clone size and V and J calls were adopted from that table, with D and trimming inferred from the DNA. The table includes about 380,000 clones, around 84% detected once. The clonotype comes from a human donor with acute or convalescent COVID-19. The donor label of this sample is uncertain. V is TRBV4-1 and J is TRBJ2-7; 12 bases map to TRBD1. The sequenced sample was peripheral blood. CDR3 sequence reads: CASSQDGTGGVYEQYF. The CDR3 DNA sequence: TGCGCCAGCAGCCAAGATGGGACAGGGGGCGTTTACGAGCAGTACTTC.